This paragraph covers one TCR beta chain sequence. Its antigen is as yet unknown. This sample was included in a study of identical twins. General observations from the study: For out-of-frame beta sequences, excess twin sharing was weaker. Abundant beta clonotypes from cord blood bore fewer insertions; memory repertoires lacked this pattern. Compared with models, monozygotic twins showed more out-of-frame TCR alpha sharing.

Addition of a universal primer site occurred through template switching, and cDNA carried unique molecular identifiers. TCRdb independently ran MiXCR on the 5' RACE reads; one entry per CDR3 protein. This sample has 200,000 to 250,000 distinct CDR3 sequences, with around 6.6% found just once. This sample also appeared in a second study, on yellow fever vaccine responses in identical twins.

The clonotype originates from a woman aged 18-29 years in good health. Source material: memory (CD45RO+) T cells sorted from blood.

The CDR3: CSAYGQETQYF. The CDR3 nucleotides are TGCAGTGCCTATGGGCAAGAGACCCAGTACTTC. V gene TRBV20-1 combines with J gene TRBJ2-5; the D is unclear. This CDR3 spans 11 amino acids. V lost 6 bases and J 2 bases, leaving 7 bases between the germline ends. Germline lookup yields CDR1 DFQATT and CDR2 SNEGSKA (reference sequence).